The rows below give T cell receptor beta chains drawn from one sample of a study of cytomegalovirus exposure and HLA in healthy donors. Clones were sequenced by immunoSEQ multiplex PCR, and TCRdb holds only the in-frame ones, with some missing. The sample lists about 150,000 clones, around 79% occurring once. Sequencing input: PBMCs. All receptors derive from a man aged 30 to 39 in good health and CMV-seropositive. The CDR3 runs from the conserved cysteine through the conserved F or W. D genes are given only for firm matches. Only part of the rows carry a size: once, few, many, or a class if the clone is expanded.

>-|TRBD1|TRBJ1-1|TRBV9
CASSVAGGGTEAFF
TGTGCCAGCAGCGTAGCAGGGGGCGGCACTGAAGCTTTCTTT
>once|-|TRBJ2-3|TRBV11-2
CASSLGLLALFTDTQYF
TGTGCCAGCAGCTTGGGACTTCTTGCCCTCTTCACAGATACGCAGTATTTT
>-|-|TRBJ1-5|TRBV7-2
CASSLAGGGNQPQHF
TGTGCCAGCAGCTTAGCTGGCGGGGGGAATCAGCCCCAGCATTTT
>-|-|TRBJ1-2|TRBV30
CAWSVGRFFYGYTF
TGTGCCTGGAGTGTGGGCCGATTCTTCTATGGCTACACCTTC
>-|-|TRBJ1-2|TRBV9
CASSQSRGNYGYTF
TGTGCCAGCAGCCAGAGCAGGGGAAACTATGGCTACACCTTC
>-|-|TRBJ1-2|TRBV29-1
CSVESVRVDGYTF
TGCAGCGTTGAGTCTGTCAGGGTCGATGGCTACACCTTC
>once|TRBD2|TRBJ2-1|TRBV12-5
CASGLASGGSSYNEQFF
TGTGCTAGTGGTTTGGCTAGCGGGGGTAGCTCCTACAATGAGCAGTTCTTC
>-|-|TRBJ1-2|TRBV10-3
CATPEGVNYGYTF
TGTGCCACTCCAGAGGGGGTAAACTATGGCTACACCTTC
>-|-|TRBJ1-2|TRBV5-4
CASRPWGNYGYTF
TGTGCCAGCAGGCCGTGGGGCAACTATGGCTACACCTTC
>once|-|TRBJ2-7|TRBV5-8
CASSSSHIFDSRDYYEQYF
TGTGCCAGCAGCTCCTCCCACATTTTCGACAGCCGAGATTACTACGAGCAGTACTTC
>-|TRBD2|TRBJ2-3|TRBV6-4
CASTQRENTDTQYF
TGTGCCAGCACCCAGCGGGAGAACACAGATACGCAGTATTTT
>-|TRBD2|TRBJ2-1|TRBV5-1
CASSFGTGGPPGDNEQFF
TGCGCCAGCAGCTTTGGGACGGGAGGACCACCCGGGGACAATGAGCAGTTCTTC
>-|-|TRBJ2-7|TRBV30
CAWSFLGYEQYF
TGTGCCTGGAGTTTCCTAGGCTACGAGCAGTACTTC
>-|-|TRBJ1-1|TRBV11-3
CASSSAGPMGSEAFF
TGTGCCAGCAGCTCCGCCGGCCCTATGGGGAGTGAAGCTTTCTTT
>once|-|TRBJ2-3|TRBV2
CASSPGTDTQYF
TGTGCCAGCAGTCCGGGGACAGATACGCAGTATTTT
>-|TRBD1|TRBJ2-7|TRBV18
CASSPQDLRTGSYEQYF
TGTGCCAGCTCACCACAGGATCTAAGGACAGGGTCCTACGAGCAGTACTTC
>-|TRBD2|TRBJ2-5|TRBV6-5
CASTGLADEETQYF
TGTGCCAGCACCGGCCTAGCGGACGAAGAGACCCAGTACTTC
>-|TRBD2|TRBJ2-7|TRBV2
CASTERDYLGYEQYF
TGTGCCAGCACCGAAAGGGACTACCTAGGGTACGAGCAGTACTTC
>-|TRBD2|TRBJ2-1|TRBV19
CASSPGTSGWNEQFF
TGTGCCAGTAGTCCCGGGACTAGCGGTTGGAATGAGCAGTTCTTC
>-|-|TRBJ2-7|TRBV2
CAQGGFSYEQYF
TGTGCCCAGGGGGGATTTTCCTACGAGCAGTACTTC
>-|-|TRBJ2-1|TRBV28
CASSFQEAYNEQFF
TGTGCCAGCAGTTTTCAGGAGGCGTACAATGAGCAGTTCTTC
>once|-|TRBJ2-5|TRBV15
CATSRDLSGGQETQYF
TGTGCCACCAGCAGAGATCTCTCGGGTGGCCAAGAGACCCAGTACTTC
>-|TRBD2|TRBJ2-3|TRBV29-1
CSVRLAGGLRDTQYF
TGCAGCGTTCGACTAGCGGGGGGGCTTCGGGATACGCAGTATTTT
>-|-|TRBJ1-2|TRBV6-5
CASSLPGGYGYTF
TGTGCCAGCAGTCTACCGGGAGGATATGGCTACACCTTC
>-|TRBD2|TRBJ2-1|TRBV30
CAWSVRLAGANEQFF
TGTGCCTGGAGTGTACGGCTAGCGGGAGCCAATGAGCAGTTCTTC
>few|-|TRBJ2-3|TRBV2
CASSEGEGWGTDTQYF
TGTGCCAGCAGTGAAGGCGAGGGATGGGGAACAGATACGCAGTATTTT
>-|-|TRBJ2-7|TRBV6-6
CASSYVEGGPLEQYF
TGTGCCAGCAGTTACGTTGAGGGAGGCCCTCTCGAGCAGTACTTC
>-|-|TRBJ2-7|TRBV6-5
CASSPPQAGSYEQYF
TGTGCCAGCAGCCCCCCCCAGGCAGGGTCCTACGAGCAGTACTTC
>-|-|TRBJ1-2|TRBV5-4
CASSLVPGYIYGYTF
TGTGCCAGCAGCTTGGTGCCAGGGTATATCTATGGCTACACCTTC
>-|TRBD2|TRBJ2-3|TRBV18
CASFRLAGLTDTQYF
TGTGCCAGCTTTAGACTAGCGGGACTCACAGATACGCAGTATTTT
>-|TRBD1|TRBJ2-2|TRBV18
CASSPAGQGASGELFF
TGTGCCAGCTCACCCGCGGGACAGGGGGCCTCCGGGGAGCTGTTTTTT
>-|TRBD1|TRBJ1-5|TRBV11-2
CASSCSGQGSYSNQPQHF
TGTGCCAGCAGCTGTTCGGGACAGGGATCTTATAGCAATCAGCCCCAGCATTTT
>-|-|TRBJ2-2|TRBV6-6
CASSNRDPNTGELFF
TGTGCCAGCAGTAACAGGGATCCGAACACCGGGGAGCTGTTTTTT
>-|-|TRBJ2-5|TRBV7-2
CASSFSYGQQETQYF
TGTGCCAGCAGCTTCTCCTACGGACAGCAAGAGACCCAGTACTTC
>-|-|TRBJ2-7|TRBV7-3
CASSLSSSSYEQYF
TGTGCCAGCAGCTTAAGCTCGAGCTCCTACGAGCAGTACTTC
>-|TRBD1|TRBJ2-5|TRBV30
CAGDRGTATETQYF
TGTGCCGGTGACAGGGGGACAGCTACAGAGACCCAGTACTTC
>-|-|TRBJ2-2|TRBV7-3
CASSFGRGNTGELFF
TGTGCCAGCAGCTTTGGCAGGGGGAACACCGGGGAGCTGTTTTTT
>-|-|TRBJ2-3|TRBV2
CAGRGTPPADTQYF
TGTGCCGGCCGGGGGACCCCCCCCGCGGATACGCAGTATTTT
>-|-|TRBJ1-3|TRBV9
CASTLSPGTTGNTIYF
TGTGCCAGCACCCTAAGTCCGGGAACCACTGGAAACACCATATATTTT
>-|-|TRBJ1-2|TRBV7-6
CASSSRGYGYTF
TGTGCCAGCAGCTCTCGAGGGTATGGCTACACCTTC
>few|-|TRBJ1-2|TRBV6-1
CASWWGHGDGYTF
TGTGCCAGCTGGTGGGGACACGGAGATGGCTACACCTTC
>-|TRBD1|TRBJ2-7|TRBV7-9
CASSASGTVYEQYF
TGTGCCAGCAGCGCCTCCGGGACAGTCTACGAGCAGTACTTC
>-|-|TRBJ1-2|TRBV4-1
CASSQVSVQNYGYTF
TGCGCCAGCAGCCAAGTGTCCGTACAGAACTATGGCTACACCTTC
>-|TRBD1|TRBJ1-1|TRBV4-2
CASSEGDRVNTEAFF
TGTGCCAGCAGCGAGGGGGACAGGGTGAACACTGAAGCTTTCTTT
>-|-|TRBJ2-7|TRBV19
CASSIMGSKSYEQYF
TGTGCCAGTAGTATTATGGGGAGCAAATCCTACGAGCAGTACTTC
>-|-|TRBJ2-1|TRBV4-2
CASSQSLAIYNEQFF
TGTGCCAGCAGCCAAAGTCTAGCTATTTACAATGAGCAGTTCTTC
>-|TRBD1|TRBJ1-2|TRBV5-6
CASSLGQGSYGYTF
TGTGCCAGCAGCTTGGGACAGGGTTCCTATGGCTACACCTTC
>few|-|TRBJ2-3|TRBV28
CASSPSGLGTDTQYF
TGTGCCAGCAGCCCCTCAGGGTTGGGCACAGATACGCAGTATTTT